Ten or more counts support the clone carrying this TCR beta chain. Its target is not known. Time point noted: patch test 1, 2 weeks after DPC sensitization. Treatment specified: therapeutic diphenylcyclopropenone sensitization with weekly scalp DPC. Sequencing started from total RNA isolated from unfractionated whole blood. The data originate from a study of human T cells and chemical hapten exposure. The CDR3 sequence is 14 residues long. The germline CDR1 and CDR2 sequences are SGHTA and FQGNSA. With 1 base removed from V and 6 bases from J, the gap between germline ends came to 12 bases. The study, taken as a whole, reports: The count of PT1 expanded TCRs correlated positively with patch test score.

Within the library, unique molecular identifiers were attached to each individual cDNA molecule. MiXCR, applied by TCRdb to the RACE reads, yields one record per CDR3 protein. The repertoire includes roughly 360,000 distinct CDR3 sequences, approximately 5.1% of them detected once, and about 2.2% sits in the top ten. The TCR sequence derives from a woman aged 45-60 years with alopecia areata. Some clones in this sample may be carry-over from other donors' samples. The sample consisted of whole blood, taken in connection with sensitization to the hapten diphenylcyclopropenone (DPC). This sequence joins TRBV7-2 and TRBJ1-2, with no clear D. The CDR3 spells CASSLEPGLDGYTF. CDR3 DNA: TGTGCCAGCAGCTTAGAACCAGGTTTAGATGGCTACACCTTC.